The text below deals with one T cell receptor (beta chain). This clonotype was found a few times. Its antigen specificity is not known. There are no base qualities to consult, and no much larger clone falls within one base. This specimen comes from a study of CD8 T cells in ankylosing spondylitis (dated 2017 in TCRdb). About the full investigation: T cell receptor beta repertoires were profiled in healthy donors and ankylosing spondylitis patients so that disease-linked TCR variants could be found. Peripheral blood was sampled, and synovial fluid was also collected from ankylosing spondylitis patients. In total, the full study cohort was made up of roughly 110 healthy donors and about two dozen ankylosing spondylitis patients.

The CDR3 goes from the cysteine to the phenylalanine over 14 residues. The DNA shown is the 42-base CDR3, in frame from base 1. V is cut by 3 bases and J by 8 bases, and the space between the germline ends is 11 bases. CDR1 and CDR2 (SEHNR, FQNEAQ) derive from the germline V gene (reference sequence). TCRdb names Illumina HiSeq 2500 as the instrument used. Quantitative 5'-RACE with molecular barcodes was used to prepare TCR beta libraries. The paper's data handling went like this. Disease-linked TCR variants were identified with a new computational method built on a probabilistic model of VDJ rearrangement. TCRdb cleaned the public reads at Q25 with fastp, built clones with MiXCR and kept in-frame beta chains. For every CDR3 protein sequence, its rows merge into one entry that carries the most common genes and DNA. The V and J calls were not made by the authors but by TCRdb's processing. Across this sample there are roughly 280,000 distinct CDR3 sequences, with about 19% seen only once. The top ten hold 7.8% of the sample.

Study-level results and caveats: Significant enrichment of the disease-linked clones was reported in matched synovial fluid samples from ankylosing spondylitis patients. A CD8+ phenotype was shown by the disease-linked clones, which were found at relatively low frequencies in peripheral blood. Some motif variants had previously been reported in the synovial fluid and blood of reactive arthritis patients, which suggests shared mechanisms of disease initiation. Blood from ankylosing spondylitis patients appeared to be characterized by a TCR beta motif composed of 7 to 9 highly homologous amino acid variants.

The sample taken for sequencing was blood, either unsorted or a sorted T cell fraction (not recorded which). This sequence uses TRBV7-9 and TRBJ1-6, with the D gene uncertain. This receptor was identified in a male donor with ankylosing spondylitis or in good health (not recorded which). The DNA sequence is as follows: TGTGCCAGCAGCTTTCGGGGTCGGGATTCACCCCTCCACTTT. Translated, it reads CASSFRGRDSPLHF.